These 6 T cell receptor beta chains came from one sample sequenced in a study of CD8+ T cells in alopecia areata. RNA extraction was followed by reverse transcription into cDNA, which acted as the sequencing template. The method was immunoSEQ multiplex PCR; TCRdb's version includes in-frame clones alone and lacks a portion of them. The sample shows about 150,000 clones, approximately 56% of them seen only once. Sequencing was performed on CD8+ T cells sorted from blood. Every receptor here comes from a human donor in good health.

The rearrangement links TRBV27 to TRBJ1-1, with D unresolved. Germline CDR1 reads MNHEY; CDR2 reads SMNVEV (reference sequence). CDR3 length equals 13 residues. Trimming cost V 3 bases and J 2 bases, with 7 bases left between them. CDR3 region: CASSFADNTEAFF. Here the CDR3 DNA reads TGTGCCAGCAGTTTTGCGGATAACACTGAAGCTTTCTTT.

The chain employs TRBV27 and TRBJ2-5; D is possibly TRBD1 (6 bases). This CDR3 has 16 amino acids. Germline CDR1 MNHEY, CDR2 SMNVEV (reference sequence). Trimming pared 4 bases from V and 2 bases from J, leaving 17 bases between. Here the CDR3 reads CASSSGAYTLQETQYF. The CDR3 DNA follows: TGTGCCAGCAGTTCAGGGGCGTATACCCTGCAAGAGACCCAGTACTTC.

This chain joins TRBV28 and TRBJ1-4, with unresolved D. This CDR3 has 15 amino acids. V lost 4 bases and J 4 bases, leaving 13 bases between the germline ends. The germline CDR1 and CDR2 sequences are MDHEN and SYDVKM. The CDR3: CASSSRLTGNEKLFF. Written as DNA, the CDR3 is TGTGCCAGCAGTTCGAGATTGACGGGTAATGAAAAACTGTTTTTT.

The chain couples TRBV4-1 to TRBJ2-2, with 7 bases identical to TRBD1. The CDR3 sequence is 15 residues long. V trimming: 5 bases; J trimming: 4 bases; junction bases outside the gene matches: 7. Germline CDR1 MGHRA, CDR2 YSYEKL. The CDR3 sequence: CASSGRQGATGELFF. CDR3 nucleotides: TGCGCCAGCAGCGGGAGACAGGGTGCCACCGGGGAGCTGTTTTTT.

This clone was seen more than once but under ten times. The rearrangement uses TRBV5-6 and TRBJ1-2, with D unresolved. CDR1 and CDR2 (germline): SGHDT, YYEEEE. V was clipped by 2 bases and J by 6 bases, with 11 bases between them. This CDR3 comprises 13 residues. The CDR3 here is CASSFSDSDGYTF. Here the CDR3 DNA reads TGTGCCAGCAGCTTCTCGGACTCGGATGGCTACACCTTC.

The rearrangement uses TRBV7-8 and TRBJ1-5, with 8 bases matching TRBD1. CDR3 length: 15 residues. The germline V gene has CDR1 SGHVS and CDR2 FQNEAQ. V was pared by 5 bases and J by 4 bases, with 7 bases of the junction left unmatched. The CDR3, as DNA: TGTGCCAGCAGCATAGGACAGGGAGGGAATCAGCCCCAGCATTTT. This encodes CASSIGQGGNQPQHF.